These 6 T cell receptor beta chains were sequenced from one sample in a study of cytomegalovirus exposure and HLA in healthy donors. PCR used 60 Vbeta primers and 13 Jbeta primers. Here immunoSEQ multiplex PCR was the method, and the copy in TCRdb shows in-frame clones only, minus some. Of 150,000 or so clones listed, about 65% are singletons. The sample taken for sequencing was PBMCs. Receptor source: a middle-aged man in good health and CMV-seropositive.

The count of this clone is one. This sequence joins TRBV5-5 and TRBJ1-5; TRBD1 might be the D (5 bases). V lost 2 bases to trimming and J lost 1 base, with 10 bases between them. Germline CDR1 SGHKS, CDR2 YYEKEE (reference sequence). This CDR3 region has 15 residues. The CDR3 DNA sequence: TGTGCCAGCAGCTTCGGGGGAGTAAGCAATCAGCCCCAGCATTTT. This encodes CASSFGGVSNQPQHF.

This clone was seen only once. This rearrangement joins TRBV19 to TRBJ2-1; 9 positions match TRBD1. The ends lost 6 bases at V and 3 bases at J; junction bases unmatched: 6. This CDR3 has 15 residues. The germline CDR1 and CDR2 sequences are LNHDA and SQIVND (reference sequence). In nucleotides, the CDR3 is TGTGCCAGTAGGGGGGACAGGGAAATCTACAATGAGCAGTTCTTC. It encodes CASRGDREIYNEQFF.

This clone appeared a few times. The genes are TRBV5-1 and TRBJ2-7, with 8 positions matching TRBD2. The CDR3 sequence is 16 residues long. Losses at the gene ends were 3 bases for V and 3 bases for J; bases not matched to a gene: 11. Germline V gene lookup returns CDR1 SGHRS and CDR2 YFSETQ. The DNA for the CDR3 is TGCGCCAGCAGCTCTGGACTAGCTTGGACCGACTACGAGCAGTACTTC. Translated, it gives CASSSGLAWTDYEQYF. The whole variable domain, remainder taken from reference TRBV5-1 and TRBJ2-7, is KAGVTQTPRYLIKTRGQQVTLSCSPISGHRSVSWYQQTPGQGLQFLFEYFSETQRNKGNFPGRFSGRQFSNSRSEMNVSTLELGDSALYLCASSSGLAWTDYEQYFGPGTRLTVT.

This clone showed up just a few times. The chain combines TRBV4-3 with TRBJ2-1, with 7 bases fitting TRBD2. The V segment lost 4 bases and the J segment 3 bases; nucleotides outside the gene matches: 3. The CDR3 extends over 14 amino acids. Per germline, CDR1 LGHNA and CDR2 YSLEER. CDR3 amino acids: CASSRGEGYNEQFF. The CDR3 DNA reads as TGCGCCAGCAGCCGAGGGGAGGGCTACAATGAGCAGTTCTTC.

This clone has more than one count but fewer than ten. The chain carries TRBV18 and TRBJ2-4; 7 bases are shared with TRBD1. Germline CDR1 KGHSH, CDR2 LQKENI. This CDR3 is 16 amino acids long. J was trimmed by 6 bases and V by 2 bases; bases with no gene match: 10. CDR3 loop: CASSPFGPGQRNIQYF. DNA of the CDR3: TGTGCCAGCTCACCATTTGGGCCGGGACAGAGAAACATTCAGTACTTC.

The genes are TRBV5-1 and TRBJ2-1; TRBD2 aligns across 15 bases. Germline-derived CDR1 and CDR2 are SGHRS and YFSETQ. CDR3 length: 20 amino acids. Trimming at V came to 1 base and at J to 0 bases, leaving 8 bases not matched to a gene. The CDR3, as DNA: TGCGCCAGCAGCTTGAGGTGGACTAGCGGGGGGGATATCTCCTACAATGAGCAGTTCTTC. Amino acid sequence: CASSLRWTSGGDISYNEQFF.